This T cell receptor beta chain was captured in a study of technical replicates of blood from several donors. The CDR3 totals 15 residues. Per germline, CDR1 LNHDA and CDR2 SQIVND (reference sequence). Trimming removed 8 bases at V and 6 bases at J, with 20 bases between. Sequenced by immunoSEQ multiplex PCR; TCRdb stores in-frame clones only, minus some. The table records 65,000 to 80,000 clones, around 90% of them present only once. The source is a human donor in good health. The chain carries TRBV19 and TRBJ1-5; D is possibly TRBD1 (6 bases). The material sequenced was T cells isolated from PBMCs. For the CDR3, the DNA is TGTGCCAGTCGCCATGACGGACAGCGGAGTCAGCCCCAGCATTTT. Translating gives CASRHDGQRSQPQHF. Using reference TRBV19 and TRBJ1-5 for the parts outside the CDR3, the full variable domain is DGGITQSPKYLFRKEGQNVTLSCEQNLNHDAMYWYRQDPGQGLRLIYYSQIVNDFQKGDIAEGYSVSREKKESFPLTVTSAQKNPTAFYLCASRHDGQRSQPQHFGDGTRLSIL.